The clone carrying this TCR beta chain has at least ten counts. This CDR3 comprises 12 residues. Germline V gene lookup returns CDR1 LGHNA and CDR2 YSLEER. The V gene end was trimmed by 3 bases and the J gene end by 14 bases; junction bases not matched to a gene: 7. CDR3 regions of TCR beta were amplified from RNA transcripts. After a first-round RT-PCR with HTBI primers, a second-round multiplex PCR was run. TCRdb called the multiplex PCR reads again in MiXCR, with one record for every CDR3 protein. The table has around 400,000 distinct CDR3 sequences, 20% to 25% seen once. This sample is drawn from a study of Graves' ophthalmopathy and Graves' hyperthyroidism.

The V call is TRBV4-3, the J call TRBJ2-5, with 9 positions matching TRBD2. The sequence derives from a woman aged 18-35 years with stable Graves' hyperthyroidism. Material for sequencing was peripheral blood. CDR3 DNA: TGCGCCAGCAGCCATCCTCCGGGACTAGCTTACTTC. Its protein is CASSHPPGLAYF.